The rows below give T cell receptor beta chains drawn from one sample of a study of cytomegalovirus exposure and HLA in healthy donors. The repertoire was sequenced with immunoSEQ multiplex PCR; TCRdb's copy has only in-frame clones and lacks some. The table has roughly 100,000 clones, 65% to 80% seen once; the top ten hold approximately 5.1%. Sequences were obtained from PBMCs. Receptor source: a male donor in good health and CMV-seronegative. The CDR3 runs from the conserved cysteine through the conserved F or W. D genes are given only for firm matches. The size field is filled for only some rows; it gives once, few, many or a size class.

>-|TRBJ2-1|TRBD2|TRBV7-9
CSSSSSGTSGGRDYNEQFF
TGTTCCAGCAGCTCCTCAGGGACTAGCGGAGGGCGGGACTACAATGAGCAGTTCTTC
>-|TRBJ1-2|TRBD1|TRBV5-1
CASSLVGQGVGGYTF
TGCGCCAGCAGCTTGGTCGGCCAGGGGGTAGGAGGCTACACCTTC
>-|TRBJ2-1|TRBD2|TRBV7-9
CASSLEAGDWNEQFF
TGTGCCAGCAGCTTAGAGGCGGGAGATTGGAATGAGCAGTTCTTC
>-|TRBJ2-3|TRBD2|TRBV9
CASSVTSGNTYYTDTQYF
TGTGCCAGCAGTGTGACTAGCGGTAATACTTACTACACAGATACGCAGTATTTT
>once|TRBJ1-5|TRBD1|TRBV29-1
CSVRNLTGTSNQPQHF
TGCAGCGTTCGCAACCTGACAGGGACGAGCAATCAGCCCCAGCATTTT
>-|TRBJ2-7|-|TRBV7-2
CASSSTGSSYEQYF
TGTGCCAGCAGCTCGACGGGGAGCTCCTACGAGCAGTACTTC
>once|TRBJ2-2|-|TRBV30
CALRIWRLGAGELFF
TGTGCCCTGCGTATTTGGAGGTTGGGTGCCGGGGAGCTGTTTTTT
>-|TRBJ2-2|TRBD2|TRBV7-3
CASSLGLAGLNTGELFF
TGTGCCAGCAGCTTGGGGCTAGCGGGCTTAAACACCGGGGAGCTGTTTTTT
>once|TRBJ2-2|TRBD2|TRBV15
CATSAMREAGGELFF
TGTGCCACCAGCGCCATGCGGGAGGCAGGCGGGGAGCTGTTTTTT
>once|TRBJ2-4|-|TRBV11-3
CASSLGSGAKNIQYF
TGTGCCAGCAGCTTAGGTTCGGGGGCCAAAAACATTCAGTACTTC
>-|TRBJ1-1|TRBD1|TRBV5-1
CASSFRTGVNTEAFF
TGCGCCAGCAGCTTTCGGACAGGGGTAAACACTGAAGCTTTCTTT
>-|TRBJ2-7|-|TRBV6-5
CASSPRRNSYEQYF
TGTGCCAGCAGTCCTCGCAGGAACTCCTACGAGCAGTACTTC
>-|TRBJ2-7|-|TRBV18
CASSRGIGQYSYEQYF
TGTGCCAGCTCACGTGGAATTGGACAGTACTCCTACGAGCAGTACTTC
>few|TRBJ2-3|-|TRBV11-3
CASSFLAPTDTQYF
TGTGCCAGCAGCTTCCTAGCTCCCACAGATACGCAGTATTTT
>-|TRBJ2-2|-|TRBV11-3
CASSYSNANTGELFF
TGTGCCAGCAGCTACAGCAACGCGAACACCGGGGAGCTGTTTTTT
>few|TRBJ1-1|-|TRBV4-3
CASSHDRGNTEAFF
TGCGCCAGCAGCCATGATAGGGGGAACACTGAAGCTTTCTTT
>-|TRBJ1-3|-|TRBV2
CASSEGRANSGNTIYF
TGTGCCAGCAGTGAGGGGAGAGCGAACTCTGGAAACACCATATATTTT
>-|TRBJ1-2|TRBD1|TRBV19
CASSKDRGNYGYTF
TGTGCCAGTAGTAAGGACAGGGGAAACTATGGCTACACCTTC
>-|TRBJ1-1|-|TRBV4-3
CASSQDFSTEAFF
TGCGCCAGCAGCCAAGACTTTAGCACTGAAGCTTTCTTT
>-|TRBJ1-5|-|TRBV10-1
CASGGGTNQPQHF
TGCGCCAGCGGGGGGGGAACCAATCAGCCCCAGCATTTT
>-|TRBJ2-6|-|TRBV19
CASSPSSSGANVLTF
TGTGCCAGTAGTCCAAGTAGCTCTGGGGCCAACGTCCTGACTTTC
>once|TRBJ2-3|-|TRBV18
CASSLQGSRRADTQYF
TGTGCCAGCTCACTTCAAGGGTCGCGGAGGGCAGATACGCAGTATTTT
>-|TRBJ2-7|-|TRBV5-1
CASSPDSLYSYEQYF
TGCGCCAGCAGCCCGGACAGCCTTTATTCTTACGAGCAGTACTTC
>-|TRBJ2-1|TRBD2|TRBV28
CASRPGLAPHEQFF
TGTGCCAGCAGACCGGGACTAGCCCCTCACGAGCAGTTCTTC
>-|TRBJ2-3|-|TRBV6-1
CASEKGSVGTDTQYF
TGTGCCAGCGAGAAAGGGAGTGTGGGCACAGATACGCAGTATTTT